This TCR beta chain appears in the sequencing data of a study of molecular identifiers for immune sequencing clone quantification. General study results and limits: Spiked Jurkat TCR RNA equal to one cell could reportedly be picked out among one million naive cells.

Naive CD8 libraries used 20,000 to 1,000,000 sorted cells and 10%, 30% or 50% RNA. Turning to this clonotype: Its antigen is still unknown. A much larger clone lies a single base off, so this may be a read error.

TCRdb processed the PCR reads anew with MiXCR; each CDR3 protein has one entry. The sample has about 640,000 distinct CDR3 sequences, approximately 20% seen once; the top ten hold roughly 0.9%. CDR1 is LNHNV, CDR2 YYDKDF, per germline (reference sequence). This CDR3 is built from 17 residues. V is TRBV15 and J is TRBJ2-5; perhaps TRBD2 as D (5 bases). This sequence was found in a human donor in good health. Some libraries in this study had Jurkat cell RNA spiked in. Sequenced: naive CD8+ T cells from blood, with Jurkat cell RNA spiked in. The subset was: FACS-sorted CD8+CD4-CCR7+CD45RA+ naive T cells. The DNA for the CDR3 is TGTGCCACCGGCAGAGGGTATTCGGATCCGTTACAAGAGACCCAGTACTTC. Encoded protein: CATGRGYSDPLQETQYF.